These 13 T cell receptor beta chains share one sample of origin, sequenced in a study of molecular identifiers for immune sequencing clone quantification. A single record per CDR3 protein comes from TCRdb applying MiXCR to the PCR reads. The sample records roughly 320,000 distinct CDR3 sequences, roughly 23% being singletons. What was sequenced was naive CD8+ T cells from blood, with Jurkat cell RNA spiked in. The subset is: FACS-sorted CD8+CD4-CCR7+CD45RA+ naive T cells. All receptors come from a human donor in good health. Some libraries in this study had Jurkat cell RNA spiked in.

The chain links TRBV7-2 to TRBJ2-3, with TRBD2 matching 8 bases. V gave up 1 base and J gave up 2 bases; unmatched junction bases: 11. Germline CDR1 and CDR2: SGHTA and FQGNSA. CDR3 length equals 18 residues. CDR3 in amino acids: CASSLVIGAGGLTDTQYF. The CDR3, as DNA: TGTGCCAGCAGCTTAGTCATTGGGGCGGGAGGTCTCACAGATACGCAGTATTTT.

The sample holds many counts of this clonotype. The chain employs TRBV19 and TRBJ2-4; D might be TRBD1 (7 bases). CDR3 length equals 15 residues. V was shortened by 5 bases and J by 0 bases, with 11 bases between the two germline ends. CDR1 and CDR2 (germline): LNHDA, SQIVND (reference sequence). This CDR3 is CASSRQGLAKNIQYF. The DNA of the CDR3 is TGTGCCAGTAGTCGACAGGGACTAGCCAAAAACATTCAGTACTTC. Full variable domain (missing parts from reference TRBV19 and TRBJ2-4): DGGITQSPKYLFRKEGQNVTLSCEQNLNHDAMYWYRQDPGQGLRLIYYSQIVNDFQKGDIAEGYSVSREKKESFPLTVTSAQKNPTAFYLCASSRQGLAKNIQYFGAGTRLSVL.

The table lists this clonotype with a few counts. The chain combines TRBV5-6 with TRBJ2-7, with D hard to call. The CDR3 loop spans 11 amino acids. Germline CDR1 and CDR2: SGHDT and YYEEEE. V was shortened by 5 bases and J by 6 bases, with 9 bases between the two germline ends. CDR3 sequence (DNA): TGTGCCAGCAGTGATCGGAGCGAGCAGTACTTC. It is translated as CASSDRSEQYF.

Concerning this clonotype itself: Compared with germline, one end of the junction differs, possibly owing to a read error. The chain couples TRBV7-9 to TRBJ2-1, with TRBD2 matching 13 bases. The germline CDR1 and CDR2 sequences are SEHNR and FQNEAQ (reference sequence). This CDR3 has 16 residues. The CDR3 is CASSPTGLAGDNKQFF. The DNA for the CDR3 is TGTGCCAGCAGCCCGACTGGACTAGCGGGAGACAATAAGCAGTTCTTC.

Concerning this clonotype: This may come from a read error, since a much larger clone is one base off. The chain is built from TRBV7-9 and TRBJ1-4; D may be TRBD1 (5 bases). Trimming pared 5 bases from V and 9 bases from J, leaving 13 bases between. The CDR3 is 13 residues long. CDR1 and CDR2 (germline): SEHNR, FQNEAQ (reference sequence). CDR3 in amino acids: CASSPTQGKKLFF. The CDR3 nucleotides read TGTGCCAGCAGCCCGACGCAGGGAAAAAAACTGTTTTTT. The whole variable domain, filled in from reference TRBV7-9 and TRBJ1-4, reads DTGVSQNPRHKITKRGQNVTFRCDPISEHNRLYWYRQTLGQGPEFLTYFQNEAQLEKSRLLSDRFSAERPKGSFSTLEIQRTEQGDSAMYLCASSPTQGKKLFFGSGTQLSVL.

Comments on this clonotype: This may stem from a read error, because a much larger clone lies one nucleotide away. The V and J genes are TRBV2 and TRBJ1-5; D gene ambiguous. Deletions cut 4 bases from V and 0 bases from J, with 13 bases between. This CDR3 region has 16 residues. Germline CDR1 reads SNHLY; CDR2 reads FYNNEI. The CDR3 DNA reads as TGTGCCAGCAGTGGGGAGTTTGTCTATAGCAATCAGCCCCAGCATTTT. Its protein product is CASSGEFVYSNQPQHF.

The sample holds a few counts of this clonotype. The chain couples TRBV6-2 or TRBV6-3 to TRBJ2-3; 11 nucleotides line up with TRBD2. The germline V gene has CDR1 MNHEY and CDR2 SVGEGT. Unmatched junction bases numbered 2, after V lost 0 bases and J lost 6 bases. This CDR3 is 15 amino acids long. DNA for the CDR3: TGTGCCAGCAGTTACTCCTCTAGCGGGGGGGATACGCAGTATTTT. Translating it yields CASSYSSSGGDTQYF.

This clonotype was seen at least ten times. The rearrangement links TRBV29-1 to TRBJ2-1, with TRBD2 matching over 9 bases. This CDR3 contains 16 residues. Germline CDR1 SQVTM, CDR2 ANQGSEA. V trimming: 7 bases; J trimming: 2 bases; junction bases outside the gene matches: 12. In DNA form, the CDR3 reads TGCAGCGCAGAAGCGCTTCTAGCGGGGACCTACAATGAGCAGTTCTTC. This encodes CSAEALLAGTYNEQFF.

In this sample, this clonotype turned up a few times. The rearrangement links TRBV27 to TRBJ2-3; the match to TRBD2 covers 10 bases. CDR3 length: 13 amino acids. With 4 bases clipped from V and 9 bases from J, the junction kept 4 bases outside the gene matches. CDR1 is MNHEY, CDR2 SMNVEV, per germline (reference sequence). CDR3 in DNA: TGTGCCAGCAGTTCTAGCGGGAGCGGCACGCAGTATTTT. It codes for CASSSSGSGTQYF.

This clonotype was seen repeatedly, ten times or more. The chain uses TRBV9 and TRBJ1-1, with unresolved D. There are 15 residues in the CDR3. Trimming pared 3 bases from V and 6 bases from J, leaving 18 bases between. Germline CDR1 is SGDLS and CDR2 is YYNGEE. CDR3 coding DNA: TGTGCCAGCAGCGACCCCTCCGACGCGGGCGCTGAAGCTTTCTTT. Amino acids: CASSDPSDAGAEAFF. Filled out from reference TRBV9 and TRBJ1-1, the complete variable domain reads DSGVTQTPKHLITATGQRVTLRCSPRSGDLSVYWYQQSLDQGLQFLIQYYNGEERAKGNILERFSAQQFPDLHSELNLSSLELGDSALYFCASSDPSDAGAEAFFGQGTRLTVV.

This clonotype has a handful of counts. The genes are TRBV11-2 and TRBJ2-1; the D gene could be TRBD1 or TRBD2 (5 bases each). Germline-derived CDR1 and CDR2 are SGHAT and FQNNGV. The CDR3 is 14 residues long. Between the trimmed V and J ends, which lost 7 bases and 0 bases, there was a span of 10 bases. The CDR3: CASNPGPSYNEQFF. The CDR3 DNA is TGTGCCAGCAACCCGGGGCCCTCCTACAATGAGCAGTTCTTC.

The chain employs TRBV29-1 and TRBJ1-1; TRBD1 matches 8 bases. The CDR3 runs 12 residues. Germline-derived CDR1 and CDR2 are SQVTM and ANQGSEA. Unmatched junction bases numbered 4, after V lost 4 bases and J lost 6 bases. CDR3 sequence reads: CSVATGEPEAFF. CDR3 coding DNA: TGCAGCGTTGCGACAGGGGAGCCTGAAGCTTTCTTT.

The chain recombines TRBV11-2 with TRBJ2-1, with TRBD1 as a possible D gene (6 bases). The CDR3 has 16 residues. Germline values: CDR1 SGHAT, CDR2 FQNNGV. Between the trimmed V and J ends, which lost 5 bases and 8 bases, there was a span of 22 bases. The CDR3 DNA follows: TGTGCCAGCAGCACCGAGGGGGACATACAGAGGGATGAGCAGTTCTTC. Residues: CASSTEGDIQRDEQFF.